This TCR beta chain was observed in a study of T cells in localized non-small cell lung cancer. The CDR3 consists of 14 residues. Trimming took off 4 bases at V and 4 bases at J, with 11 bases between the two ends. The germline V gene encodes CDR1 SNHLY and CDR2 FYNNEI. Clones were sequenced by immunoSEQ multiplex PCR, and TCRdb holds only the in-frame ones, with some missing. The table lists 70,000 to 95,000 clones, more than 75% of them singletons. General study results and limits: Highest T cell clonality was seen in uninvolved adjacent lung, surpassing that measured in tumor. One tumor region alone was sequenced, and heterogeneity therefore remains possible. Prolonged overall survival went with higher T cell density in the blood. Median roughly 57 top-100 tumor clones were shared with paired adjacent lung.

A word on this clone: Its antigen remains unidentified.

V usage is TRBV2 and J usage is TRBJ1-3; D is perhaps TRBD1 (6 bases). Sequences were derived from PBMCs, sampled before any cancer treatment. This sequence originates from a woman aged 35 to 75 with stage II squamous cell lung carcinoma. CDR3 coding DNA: TGTGCCAGCAGTGCTACAGGGAAAGGAAACACCATATATTTT. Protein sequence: CASSATGKGNTIYF.